The rows below give T cell receptor beta chains drawn from one sample of a study of cytomegalovirus exposure and HLA in healthy donors. This table comes from immunoSEQ multiplex PCR, and its TCRdb copy is limited to in-frame clones, with some not included. Altogether approximately 150,000 clones are present, about four fifths being singletons, with the ten largest covering approximately 4.5%. Sample: PBMCs. The source of these receptors is a man aged 25 to 40 in good health and CMV-seronegative. Each CDR3 is given with its conserved first and last residue. The D gene is left open where the match is weak. Part of the rows lack a size; the others show once, few, many or a class for expanded clones.

TRBD2,NA,TRBV4-1,TRBJ2-4,CASSQISSGSPNIQYF,TGCGCCAGCAGCCAAATATCGAGCGGGAGCCCTAACATTCAGTACTTC
NA,few,TRBV29-1,TRBJ1-1,CSVHKERAFF,TGCAGCGTTCATAAGGAGAGAGCTTTCTTT
NA,NA,TRBV5-1,TRBJ2-1,CASSSMLNSSYNEQFF,TGCGCCAGCAGCTCAATGCTCAACAGCTCCTACAATGAGCAGTTCTTC
NA,NA,TRBV27,TRBJ1-1,CASSPFLTGKDAFF,TGTGCCAGCAGTCCCTTTCTCACAGGGAAGGATGCTTTCTTT
NA,once,TRBV9,TRBJ1-1,CASSVVFDTEAFF,TGTGCCAGCAGCGTAGTCTTCGACACTGAAGCTTTCTTT
NA,NA,TRBV2,TRBJ2-7,CASMEGSSSYEQYF,TGTGCCAGCATGGAGGGTTCCAGCTCCTACGAGCAGTACTTC
TRBD1,NA,TRBV30,TRBJ2-7,CAWSPFPGTGGLYEQYF,TGTGCCTGGAGCCCATTCCCCGGGACAGGGGGCTTGTACGAGCAGTACTTC
NA,NA,TRBV5-1,TRBJ2-2,CASRVGGQTIPTGELFF,TGCGCCAGCAGGGTAGGGGGACAAACAATTCCCACCGGGGAGCTGTTTTTT
TRBD1,once,TRBV9,TRBJ2-2,CATAVTGTTGELFF,TGTGCCACCGCAGTGACAGGGACCACCGGGGAGCTGTTTTTT
NA,once,TRBV30,TRBJ1-2,CAWREQGHGYTF,TGTGCCTGGAGGGAACAGGGCCATGGCTACACCTTC
TRBD1,NA,TRBV27,TRBJ2-7,CASSSATGESYEQYF,TGTGCCAGCAGTTCCGCAACAGGGGAATCCTACGAGCAGTACTTC
NA,few,TRBV9,TRBJ2-7,CASSVGGREDEQYF,TGTGCCAGCAGCGTAGGTGGCAGGGAGGACGAGCAGTACTTC
TRBD2,NA,TRBV2,TRBJ2-1,CASSARTSGSRNEQFF,TGTGCCAGCAGTGCCCGGACTAGCGGGAGCAGGAATGAGCAGTTCTTC
NA,NA,TRBV27,TRBJ2-2,CASSLSPGTGELFF,TGTGCCAGCAGTTTATCGCCGGGTACCGGGGAGCTGTTTTTT
NA,NA,TRBV5-1,TRBJ1-1,CASSQMNSPTEAFF,TGCGCCAGCAGCCAAATGAACAGCCCGACTGAAGCTTTCTTT
TRBD2,NA,TRBV28,TRBJ2-7,CASSLGLAGSYEQYF,TGTGCCAGCAGCTTGGGGCTAGCGGGTTCCTACGAGCAGTACTTC
TRBD1,NA,TRBV6-5,TRBJ1-4,CASSPAQGGDEKLFF,TGTGCCAGCAGCCCCGCGCAGGGGGGAGATGAAAAACTGTTTTTT
TRBD1,once,TRBV30,TRBJ1-3,CAWRSGQGDGRGNTIYF,TGTGCCTGGAGATCGGGACAGGGGGATGGCCGTGGAAACACCATATATTTT
NA,NA,TRBV5-5,TRBJ1-4,CASRNRPRDEKLFF,TGTGCCAGCAGGAACCGACCGAGGGATGAAAAACTGTTTTTT
NA,few,TRBV19,TRBJ2-1,CASSIVQNEQFF,TGTGCCAGTAGTATAGTCCAGAATGAGCAGTTCTTC
NA,NA,TRBV6-1,TRBJ2-1,CASSTLPDRANEQFF,TGTGCCAGCAGCACCCTGCCAGACAGAGCCAATGAGCAGTTCTTC
NA,NA,TRBV13,TRBJ1-1,CASSSTGRAAVPFF,TGTGCCAGCAGCTCGACGGGAAGAGCCGCGGTCCCTTTCTTT
TRBD2,NA,TRBV19,TRBJ2-2,CAIQGREDTGELFF,TGTGCCATCCAGGGACGGGAGGACACCGGGGAGCTGTTTTTT
TRBD2,NA,TRBV5-1,TRBJ2-7,CASSLRLAGGLPYEQYF,TGCGCCAGCAGCTTGAGACTAGCGGGAGGGCTTCCCTACGAGCAGTACTTC
NA,NA,TRBV29-1,TRBJ1-2,CSVLISTGYTF,TGCAGCGTACTCATCTCGACAGGCTACACCTTC
TRBD1,NA,TRBV28,TRBJ1-2,CASSQTGDYGYTF,TGTGCCAGCAGTCAGACAGGGGACTATGGCTACACCTTC
TRBD2,NA,TRBV7-9,TRBJ2-7,CASSWTSGVASSYEQYF,TGTGCCAGCAGCTGGACTAGCGGGGTCGCCAGCTCCTACGAGCAGTACTTC
TRBD1,NA,TRBV13,TRBJ2-5,CASSLGQRETQYF,TGTGCCAGCAGCTTGGGACAGAGGGAGACCCAGTACTTC
NA,NA,TRBV19,TRBJ2-3,CASSIPGKQYF,TGTGCCAGTAGTATACCCGGGAAGCAGTATTTT
TRBD2,NA,TRBV28,TRBJ2-7,CASRPLAETYEQYF,TGTGCCAGCAGGCCACTAGCGGAAACCTACGAGCAGTACTTC
NA,NA,TRBV10-1,TRBJ1-3,CASSEMRTGGNTIYF,TGCGCCAGCAGTGAAATGCGGACGGGGGGAAACACCATATATTTT
NA,NA,TRBV6-5,TRBJ2-7,CASSPVEHEQYF,TGTGCCAGCAGTCCCGTCGAGCACGAGCAGTACTTC
NA,NA,TRBV9,TRBJ1-5,CASSVTYSNQPQHF,TGTGCCAGCAGCGTTACCTATAGCAATCAGCCCCAGCATTTT
TRBD1,NA,TRBV7-2,TRBJ1-5,CASSQRTGDNQPQHF,TGTGCCAGCAGCCAGCGGACAGGGGACAATCAGCCCCAGCATTTT
NA,NA,TRBV7-9,TRBJ2-1,CASSLGPRFFF,TGTGCCAGCAGCTTAGGACCTAGATTCTTCTTC
NA,few,TRBV28,TRBJ2-7,CASKASGVTYEQYF,TGTGCCAGCAAGGCTTCGGGGGTAACCTACGAGCAGTACTTC
TRBD2,NA,TRBV27,TRBJ2-7,CASSTYSPSGSLEQYF,TGTGCCAGCAGTACATATTCTCCTAGCGGGAGTCTCGAGCAGTACTTC
TRBD1,NA,TRBV9,TRBJ1-4,CASSPQQGINEKLFF,TGTGCCAGCAGCCCCCAACAGGGGATTAATGAAAAACTGTTTTTT
TRBD2,NA,TRBV27,TRBJ2-3,CASSLSAGVFTDTQYF,TGTGCCAGCAGTTTATCGGCGGGGGTATTCACAGATACGCAGTATTTT
NA,NA,TRBV5-4,TRBJ1-1,CASSPPGTEAFF,TGTGCCAGCAGCCCTCCGGGCACTGAAGCTTTCTTT
NA,NA,TRBV6-6,TRBJ2-6,CASSYRGAGANVLTF,TGTGCCAGCAGTTATCGCGGAGCTGGGGCCAACGTCCTGACTTTC
NA,once,TRBV7-9,TRBJ1-1,CASSRPGDTEAFF,TGTGCCAGCAGCCGTCCGGGTGACACTGAAGCTTTCTTT
TRBD1,NA,TRBV15,TRBJ2-2,CATSWTGLTGELFF,TGTGCCACCAGCTGGACAGGGCTCACCGGGGAGCTGTTTTTT
TRBD1,NA,TRBV5-1,TRBJ2-2,CASSSGDRGSGELFF,TGCGCCAGCAGCTCAGGGGACAGGGGATCCGGGGAGCTGTTTTTT
TRBD1,NA,TRBV28,TRBJ2-7,CASSFPARDSYEQYF,TGTGCCAGCAGTTTCCCCGCTCGGGACAGCTACGAGCAGTACTTC
TRBD2,once,TRBV13,TRBJ2-1,CASATSGRNEQFF,TGTGCCAGCGCGACTAGCGGGAGAAATGAGCAGTTCTTC
NA,NA,TRBV2,TRBJ1-5,CASSAWRASNQPQHF,TGTGCCAGCAGTGCCTGGAGGGCTAGCAATCAGCCCCAGCATTTT
NA,NA,TRBV7-9,TRBJ1-6,CASSHMASAYNSPLHF,TGTGCCAGCAGCCACATGGCGAGCGCCTATAATTCACCCCTCCACTTT
NA,NA,TRBV7-9,TRBJ2-1,CSSTLDRTVNEQFF,TGTTCCAGCACCCTTGACAGGACAGTGAATGAGCAGTTCTTC
TRBD1,NA,TRBV29-1,TRBJ1-1,CSVEDLDRGLLAIFF,TGCAGCGTTGAAGATCTTGACAGGGGGCTCTTAGCGATTTTCTTT
NA,NA,TRBV5-5,TRBJ2-1,CASSLVAGVHNEQFF,TGTGCCAGCAGCTTGGTCGCAGGGGTACACAATGAGCAGTTCTTC
NA,NA,TRBV5-1,TRBJ2-7,CASSSQGYEQYF,TGCGCCAGCAGCTCTCAGGGATACGAGCAGTACTTC
NA,NA,TRBV7-2,TRBJ1-1,CASSLSGGTEAFF,TGTGCCAGCAGCTTAAGCGGGGGGACTGAAGCTTTCTTT